Listed below are T cell receptor beta chains from one sample, sequenced in a study of blood T cell repertoires in COVID-19. This table comes from immunoSEQ multiplex PCR, and its TCRdb copy is limited to in-frame clones, with some not included. The table has approximately 230,000 clones, 70% to 90% seen once; the top ten hold 1.5% to 2%. Sequenced input: PBMCs or T cells enriched from blood (not recorded which). These TCRs come from a man aged 35 to 55 who had recovered from COVID-19. The CDR3 runs from the conserved cysteine through the conserved F or W.

V gene,CDR3 protein
TRBV6-1,CASSEVSVWPQHF
TRBV5-5,CASSWGQGAGEQYF
TRBV2,CASSEIGGVAFF
TRBV6-5,CASSRGMNTEAFF
TRBV10-3,CAITPSGPTTDTQYF
TRBV5-1,CASSLAVSYEQYF
TRBV5-1,CASSLAQELAKQETQYF
TRBV30,CAWSVPRTGGETQYF
TRBV18,CASSWTGGSEAFF
TRBV21-1,CASSKAQDRGASTEAFF
TRBV5-4,CASKRGGDRADNEQFF
TRBV29-1,CSVEDLPGEGGYTF
TRBV5-4,CASKMTGIDGYTF
TRBV10-3,CAISESPGQGGAVTF
TRBV27,CASSRDLAPETQYF
TRBV5-6,CASSSGSGTGANVLTF
TRBV30,CAWRGLAGGFGKQFF